Listed below are T cell receptor beta chains from one sample, sequenced in a study of blood T cell repertoires in COVID-19. Here immunoSEQ multiplex PCR was the method, and the copy in TCRdb shows in-frame clones only, minus some. This table has roughly 250,000 clones, about 73% appearing once. Sequences were obtained from peripheral blood. Receptor source: a woman older than 75 with acute or convalescent COVID-19. CDR3s leave out the opening cysteine and the closing phenylalanine or tryptophan. Clone size is not always given. Where it is, it says once, few, many or a class for expanded clones.

NA	TRBV6-5	TRBJ1-6	ASSYSEGAHNSPLH
few	TRBV4-1	TRBJ1-1	ASSQRTGRLNTEAF
NA	TRBV2	TRBJ2-1	ASSARLAVTNEQF
few	TRBV2	TRBJ1-5	ASRGTGGRWQPQH
NA	TRBV27	TRBJ2-5	ASSLTQGAVETQY
once	TRBV6-1	TRBJ1-1	ASSWGTGRGTEAF
NA	TRBV28	TRBJ1-1	ASKIDKVVTEAF
NA	TRBV29-1	TRBJ1-1	SVPASDRGMNTEAF
NA	TRBV6-1	TRBJ2-5	ASSERAGGETQY
NA	TRBV11-3	TRBJ2-7	ASSLSAGGTYEQY
once	TRBV5-4	TRBJ1-5	ASSLGGGGPISNQPQH
NA	TRBV5-1	TRBJ1-1	ASSWGTGLNTEAF
NA	TRBV5-4	TRBJ2-5	AGGDRRETQY
once	TRBV7-2	TRBJ1-2	ASSGWTGYGYT
NA	TRBV9	TRBJ2-1	ASSVVGEQF
NA	TRBV7-9	TRBJ1-2	ASSLGQAIGGYT
NA	TRBV6-2/TRBV6-3	TRBJ2-7	ASSYAPDRQNDEQY
few	TRBV6-5	TRBJ2-7	ASGSGYTYEQY
once	TRBV6-6	TRBJ2-5	ASSQVLRETQY
NA	TRBV6-5	TRBJ2-3	ASSWGGRDTQY
NA	TRBV6-5	TRBJ2-7	ASRRQGFYEQY
NA	TRBV6-5	TRBJ2-3	ASRLAGNTDTQY
NA	TRBV19	TRBJ1-5	ASSTQWDSNQPQH
NA	TRBV3-1/TRBV3-2	TRBJ1-1	ASSQEQADTEAF
many	TRBV2	TRBJ1-5	ASSEAPGNQPQH
NA	TRBV6-1	TRBJ1-4	ASSEAPGTGALNEKLF
NA	TRBV6-5	TRBJ2-2	ASGTGAGGTGELF
NA	TRBV18	TRBJ1-5	ASSPGQGSSQH
NA	TRBV9	TRBJ2-5	ASSLFGTAQETQY
few	TRBV19	TRBJ1-2	ASSIDTATRGLNYGYT
NA	TRBV6-5	TRBJ1-6	ASSTPTGYNSPLH
NA	TRBV19	TRBJ1-1	ASSDGGRGRGTEAF
few	TRBV28	TRBJ1-6	ASSKPGFSLH
NA	TRBV4-1	TRBJ2-7	ASSPPTGLVGSYEQY
NA	TRBV5-1	TRBJ1-6	ASSLNRAYNSPLH
NA	TRBV9	TRBJ2-3	ASSAYTDTQY
NA	TRBV29-1	TRBJ1-2	SGGDSPLKGYT
once	TRBV5-1	TRBJ1-3	ASSRWLSGGENTIY
NA	TRBV7-9	TRBJ1-1	ASSPGVSTEAF
NA	TRBV5-4	TRBJ2-3	ASSLGLAGDTQY
NA	TRBV30	TRBJ1-4	AWSVPGQRNEKLF
NA	TRBV7-2	TRBJ2-4	ASSLGMREFQY
NA	TRBV7-9	TRBJ1-5	ASSLETSNQPQH
NA	TRBV3-1/TRBV3-2	TRBJ2-1	ASSQGGGQSYNEQF
NA	TRBV19	TRBJ1-2	ATHPPGRSGGYT
few	TRBV7-2	TRBJ2-5	ASSDRQGAGETQY
NA	TRBV2	TRBJ2-1	ASSLAGGAYNEQF
NA	TRBV7-8	TRBJ2-7	ASSLVAGAWYEQY
NA	TRBV5-4	TRBJ2-1	ASSLETSLDEQF
few	TRBV21-1	TRBJ1-5	ASTGRVNQPQH
NA	TRBV9	TRBJ1-2	ASSVSQGLNYGYT